This passage covers 12 T cell receptor beta chains from one sample sequenced in a study of T cell responses to AZD1222 COVID-19 vaccine. Repertoires were generated with immunoSEQ multiplex PCR, while TCRdb's copy carries only in-frame clones and drops some. The sample yields 85,000 to 130,000 clones, roughly 90% seen once. The sequencing used peripheral blood, collected on day 0 of AZD1222 vaccination. These receptors were collected from an adult in good health.

The count of this clone is one. The chain recombines TRBV7-9 with TRBJ2-5, with D perhaps matching TRBD1 or TRBD2 (6 bases each). There are 12 residues in the CDR3. The V end was cut by 7 bases, the J end by 5 bases, with 11 bases between. Germline V gene sequence: CDR1 SEHNR, CDR2 FQNEAQ (reference sequence). The DNA for the CDR3 is TGTGCCAGCATAGTAGGGGGGGAGACCCAGTACTTC. This sequence encodes CASIVGGETQYF.

V is TRBV19 and J is TRBJ1-3; D is unresolved. The V gene lost 3 bases and the J gene lost 0 bases, with 9 bases spanning the gap. The CDR3 has 15 residues. CDR1 is LNHDA, CDR2 SQIVND, per germline (reference sequence). Here the CDR3 reads CASSIFYTSGNTIYF. The CDR3 DNA follows: TGTGCCAGTAGTATTTTCTACACCTCTGGAAACACCATATATTTT.

The V call is TRBV10-3, the J call TRBJ1-2, with 8 positions matching TRBD1. J gave up 1 base and V 7 bases, and 11 bases lay outside the gene matches. CDR3 length: 16 amino acids. Germline V gene data show CDR1 as ENHRY and CDR2 as SYGVKD. The CDR3 reads CAITPTDRENNYGYTF. CDR3 nucleotides: TGTGCCATCACCCCCACGGACAGGGAGAATAACTATGGCTACACCTTC.

The chain has TRBV7-3 and TRBJ1-1; TRBD1 agrees at 9 bases. Germline lookup yields CDR1 SGHTA and CDR2 FQGTGA. The CDR3 sequence is 16 residues long. Trimming cost V 1 base and J 5 bases; bases outside gene matches: 8. The CDR3 sequence is CASSLRGTGGFTEAFF. As DNA, the CDR3 is TGTGCCAGCAGCTTAAGGGGAACAGGGGGCTTTACTGAAGCTTTCTTT.

This chain connects TRBV9 to TRBJ2-1; D uncertain. The V gene lost 0 bases and the J gene lost 6 bases, with 7 bases spanning the gap. Germline V gene lookup returns CDR1 SGDLS and CDR2 YYNGEE. The CDR3 length is 13 residues. CDR3 DNA sequence: TGTGCCAGCAGCGTAGCCGTTTTCAATGAGCAGTTCTTC. It codes for CASSVAVFNEQFF.

The V gene is TRBV4-1, the J gene TRBJ1-1; D remains ambiguous. CDR3 size: 12 residues. Per germline, CDR1 MGHRA and CDR2 YSYEKL. V lost 8 bases to trimming and J lost 0 bases, with 7 bases between them. Written as DNA, the CDR3 is TGCGCCAGCGCCAAAATGAACACTGAAGCTTTCTTT. This gives the protein CASAKMNTEAFF.

V is TRBV5-6 and J is TRBJ2-7, with D tentatively TRBD1 (5 bases). This CDR3 spans 13 amino acids. Germline V gene sequence: CDR1 SGHDT, CDR2 YYEEEE. V shed 2 bases and J shed 3 bases, with 9 bases lying between them. In nucleotides, the CDR3 is TGTGCCAGCAGCTTTACAGGACGCTACGAGCAGTACTTC. This translates into CASSFTGRYEQYF.

This clone was observed a handful of times. DNA for the CDR3: TGCAGCGCCCAGACAGGGGGGAACACTGAAGCTTTCTTT. Residues: CSAQTGGNTEAFF. The V and J genes are TRBV29-1 and TRBJ1-1, with TRBD1 matching 9 bases. Germline assignment: CDR1 SQVTM and CDR2 ANQGSEA. V trimming: 7 bases; J trimming: 1 base; junction bases outside the gene matches: 4. The CDR3 runs to 13 residues.

The chain has TRBV7-8 and TRBJ2-7, with 10 bases identical to TRBD2. Germline CDR1 SGHVS, CDR2 FQNEAQ. There are 15 residues in the CDR3. V shed 5 bases, J shed 6 bases, and the junction held 10 bases outside the gene matches. Here the CDR3 reads CASSPAGGVASEQYF. The DNA of the CDR3 is TGTGCCAGCAGCCCAGCGGGGGGGGTTGCTTCCGAGCAGTACTTC.

The gene calls are TRBV9 and TRBJ2-2; TRBD1 might be the D (6 bases). CDR3 length: 15 amino acids. The V and J ends lost 1 base and 10 bases respectively, with 17 bases between them. Germline V CDR1 and CDR2: SGDLS, YYNGEE. CDR3: CASSVTGTPWSELFF. The CDR3 region has the DNA TGTGCCAGCAGCGTAACCGGGACACCCTGGTCGGAGCTGTTTTTT.

This rearrangement joins TRBV11-3 to TRBJ1-1; D unclear. CDR1 is SGHNT, CDR2 YENEEA, per germline. Trimming left V 3 bases short and J 1 base short, with 6 bases between. The CDR3 runs to 13 residues. The CDR3 DNA is TGTGCCAGCAGCTTTGAGTGGAACACTGAAGCTTTCTTT. This sequence encodes CASSFEWNTEAFF.

V and J are TRBV30 and TRBJ2-2; the D is unclear. The CDR3 contains 15 residues. V lost 0 bases and J lost 4, with 12 bases in between. Germline V gene sequence: CDR1 GTSNPN, CDR2 SVGIG (reference sequence). The CDR3 coding sequence is TGTGCCTGGAGTGTACTATCACGGAGCACCGGGGAGCTGTTTTTT. Its translation: CAWSVLSRSTGELFF.